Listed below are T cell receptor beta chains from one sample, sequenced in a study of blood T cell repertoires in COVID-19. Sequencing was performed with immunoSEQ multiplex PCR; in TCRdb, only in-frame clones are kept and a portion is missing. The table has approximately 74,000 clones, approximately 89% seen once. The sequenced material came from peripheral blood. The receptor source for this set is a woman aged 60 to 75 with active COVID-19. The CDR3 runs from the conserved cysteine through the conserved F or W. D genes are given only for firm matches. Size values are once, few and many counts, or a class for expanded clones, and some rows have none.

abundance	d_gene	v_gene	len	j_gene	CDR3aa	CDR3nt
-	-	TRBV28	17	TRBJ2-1	CASSPNWGETGYNEQFF	TGTGCCAGCAGTCCAAACTGGGGGGAGACTGGGTACAATGAGCAGTTCTTC
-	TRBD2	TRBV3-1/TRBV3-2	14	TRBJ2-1	CASSQRTSTNEQFF	TGTGCCAGCAGCCAACGGACTAGCACAAATGAGCAGTTCTTC
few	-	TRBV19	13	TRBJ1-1	CASKKDRNTEAFF	TGTGCCAGTAAAAAAGACAGGAACACTGAAGCTTTCTTT
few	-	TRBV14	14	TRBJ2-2	CASSQDSLYGELFF	TGTGCCAGCAGCCAAGATAGTCTTTACGGGGAGCTGTTTTTT
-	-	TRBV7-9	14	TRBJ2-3	CASSRSLSTDTQYF	TGTGCCAGCAGCCGGTCGCTGAGCACAGATACGCAGTATTTT
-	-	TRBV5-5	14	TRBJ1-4	CASSLMGANEKLFF	TGTGCCAGCAGCTTGATGGGCGCTAATGAAAAACTGTTTTTT
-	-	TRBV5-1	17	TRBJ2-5	CASNPGRGGTLQETQYF	TGCGCCAGCAACCCCGGCCGTGGGGGGACCCTACAAGAGACCCAGTACTTC
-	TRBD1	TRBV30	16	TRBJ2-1	CAWRKTTGQAYNEQFF	TGTGCCTGGAGGAAGACGACAGGACAGGCCTACAATGAGCAGTTCTTC
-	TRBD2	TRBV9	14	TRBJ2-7	CASSPGGGDYEQYF	TGTGCCAGCAGCCCAGGTGGGGGGGACTACGAGCAGTACTTC
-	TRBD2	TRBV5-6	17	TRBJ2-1	CASSLALAGGPINEQFF	TGTGCCAGCAGCTTGGCACTGGCGGGAGGGCCTATTAATGAGCAGTTCTTC
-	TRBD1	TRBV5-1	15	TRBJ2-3	CASSSAQGSAATQYF	TGCGCCAGCAGCTCCGCACAGGGGTCGGCGGCTACGCAGTATTTT
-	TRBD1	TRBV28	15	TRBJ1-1	CASSPPRQGVNEAFF	TGTGCCAGCAGTCCCCCCCGACAGGGGGTCAATGAAGCTTTCTTT
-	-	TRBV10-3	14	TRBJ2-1	CAISEMGEGDEQFF	TGTGCCATCAGTGAGATGGGAGAGGGCGATGAGCAGTTCTTC
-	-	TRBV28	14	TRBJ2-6	CASSRPSGANVLTF	TGTGCCAGCAGCAGGCCCTCTGGGGCCAACGTCCTGACTTTC
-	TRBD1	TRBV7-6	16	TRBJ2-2	CASSLAGTANTGELFF	TGTGCCAGCAGCTTAGCCGGGACAGCGAACACCGGGGAGCTGTTTTTT
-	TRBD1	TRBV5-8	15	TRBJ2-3	CASSLTGGDADTQYF	TGTGCCAGCAGCTTAACAGGGGGCGATGCAGATACGCAGTATTTT
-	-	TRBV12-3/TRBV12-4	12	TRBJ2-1	CASSWRYNEQFF	TGTGCCAGCAGTTGGAGATACAATGAGCAGTTCTTC
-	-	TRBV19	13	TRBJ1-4	CASAGGGGEKLFF	TGTGCCAGTGCCGGGGGGGGCGGTGAAAAACTGTTTTTT
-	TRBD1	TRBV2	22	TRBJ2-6	CASSENTFSTGFGPSGANVLTF	TGTGCCAGCAGTGAAAACACCTTTTCGACAGGGTTCGGCCCCTCCGGGGCCAACGTCCTGACTTTC
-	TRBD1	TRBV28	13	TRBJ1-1	CASSSRDRGLAFF	TGTGCCAGCAGTTCCCGGGACAGGGGGTTGGCTTTCTTT
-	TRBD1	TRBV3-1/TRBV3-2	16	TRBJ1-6	CASRGTGSSYNSPLHF	TGTGCCAGCAGGGGGACAGGGAGCTCCTATAATTCACCCCTCCACTTT
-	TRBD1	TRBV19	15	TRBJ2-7	CASTHTDRGPYEQYF	TGTGCCAGTACTCATACCGACAGGGGGCCCTACGAGCAGTACTTC
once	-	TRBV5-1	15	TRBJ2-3	CASSLDTLGVDTQYF	TGCGCCAGCAGCTTGGATACACTCGGGGTGGATACGCAGTATTTT